The present T cell receptor (beta chain) was sequenced within a study of Graves' ophthalmopathy and Graves' hyperthyroidism. Study conclusions and caveats: Discriminating ophthalmopathy from stable hyperthyroidism, a 13-signature model attained a sensitivity of around 87% and a specificity of around 83%.

Enrollment excluded any patients with other autoimmune diseases, uncontrolled infections, pregnancy or lactation. Clinical symptoms, serum thyroxine, TRAb, thyroid ultrasound and orbital computed tomography were relied on for diagnosis. It was from roughly 10 ml of fresh peripheral blood that the PBMCs came. CDR3 length: 12 residues. Per the germline V gene, CDR1 is LNHDA and CDR2 is SQIVND (reference sequence). The V gene lost 5 bases and the J gene lost 4 bases, with 8 bases spanning the gap. Researchers took RNA transcripts and amplified TCR beta CDR3 regions from them. After a first-round RT-PCR with HTBI primers, a second-round multiplex PCR was run. In TCRdb, the multiplex PCR reads were re-called with MiXCR into one record per CDR3 protein. The sample carries about 220,000 distinct CDR3 sequences, about 22% recorded once. In its sample, this clonotype was seen many times. Its antigen remains unknown.

The receptor was derived from a woman in her 50s with Graves' ophthalmopathy. The sample consisted of peripheral blood. The chain employs TRBV19 and TRBJ1-2, with D possibly TRBD1 on 6 matching bases. This chain's CDR3 is CASSRRGYGYTF. The DNA for the CDR3 is TGTGCCAGTAGTCGCAGGGGCTATGGCTACACCTTC.